These T cell receptor beta chains were read from a single sample in a study of Tregs in tolerant kidney transplant recipients. TCRdb's table, derived via immunoSEQ multiplex PCR, lists solely in-frame clones and lacks some. Here the sample spans around 120,000 clones, 92% being singletons. Sequenced: CD4+ T cells from blood. All receptors derive from a human donor in good health. Both conserved end residues are part of each CDR3. D genes are given only for firm matches. Size tells how often a clone was seen (once, few, many) or the class of an expanded clone, and some rows leave it out.

v_gene,j_gene,abundance,len,d_gene,CDR3nt,CDR3aa
TRBV11-2,TRBJ2-5,.,13,.,TGTGCCAGCAGCTTGAAAGGGCAAGAGACCCAGTACTTC,CASSLKGQETQYF
TRBV4-1,TRBJ2-1,.,14,.,TGCGCCAGCAGCCTCGCCAGCTCCTACAATGAGCAGTTCTTC,CASSLASSYNEQFF
TRBV7-6,TRBJ2-7,.,14,.,TGTGCCAGCAGCTTAGCAGGGTCGGGGGTCGAGCAGTACTTC,CASSLAGSGVEQYF
TRBV9,TRBJ1-6,.,16,TRBD1,TGTGCCAGCAGCGTTTTTACCGGGACAGGGGGGTCACCCCTCCACTTT,CASSVFTGTGGSPLHF
TRBV27,TRBJ2-1,.,14,.,TGTGCCAGCACCCCCCTGGGGGATTACAATGAGCAGTTCTTC,CASTPLGDYNEQFF
TRBV10-3,TRBJ2-5,.,12,.,TGTGCCATCTCCGCGACTGAAGAGACCCAGTACTTC,CAISATEETQYF
TRBV27,TRBJ2-1,.,21,TRBD2,TGTGCCAGCAGCTCCACCCGACAGGGTCGACTAGCGGGGGCCCTCTACAATGAGCAGTTCTTC,CASSSTRQGRLAGALYNEQFF
TRBV4-1,TRBJ1-2,.,16,.,TGCGCCAGCAGCCAAGATGGATTTATCGGGCCCCGGGGCTACACCTTC,CASSQDGFIGPRGYTF
TRBV6-6,TRBJ2-6,.,14,.,TGTGCCAGCAGAGACAGCTCTGGGGCCAACGTCCTGACTTTC,CASRDSSGANVLTF
TRBV6-1,TRBJ2-5,.,15,TRBD1,TGTGCCAGCAGTGAATTAACAGGGGGACATGGGACCCAGTACTTC,CASSELTGGHGTQYF
TRBV5-1,TRBJ2-1,.,15,TRBD1,TGCGCCAGCAGCAAAGTAACCGGGACAGGGTATGAGCAGTTCTTC,CASSKVTGTGYEQFF
TRBV7-7,TRBJ2-3,.,16,TRBD2,TGTGCTAGCAGCTTAGGGGCTAGCGGGGCCACAGATACGCAGTATTTT,CASSLGASGATDTQYF
TRBV6-1,TRBJ2-6,.,18,TRBD1,TGTGCCAGCAGTGTTGGACAGGGGCTCTCCTCTGGGGCCAACGTCCTGACTTTC,CASSVGQGLSSGANVLTF
TRBV6-5,TRBJ2-7,.,15,.,TGTGCCAGCAGCAGGATATTCGGGCCCTCCTACGAGCAGTACTTC,CASSRIFGPSYEQYF
TRBV5-1,TRBJ1-2,once,13,.,TGCGCCAGCAGCTTCGGGCAGAACTATGGCTACACCTTC,CASSFGQNYGYTF
TRBV27,TRBJ2-3,once,17,TRBD2,TGTGCCAGCAGTTACCTTCAGCGGGGACCTCTCACAGATACGCAGTATTTT,CASSYLQRGPLTDTQYF
TRBV5-1,TRBJ1-1,.,14,.,TGCGCCAGCAGCTTATTGCAGGGAGGCACTGAAGCTTTCTTT,CASSLLQGGTEAFF
TRBV5-1,TRBJ2-5,.,12,.,TGCGCCAGCAGCCCGGGAAGAGAGACCCAGTACTTC,CASSPGRETQYF
TRBV2,TRBJ2-7,once,14,TRBD1,TGTGCCAGCAGCCTTCAGGGGGCTTCCTACGAGCAGTACTTC,CASSLQGASYEQYF
TRBV5-6,TRBJ1-3,.,16,.,TGTGCCAGCAGCTTGCATCCCCTTGGGGGTGGAAACACCATATATTTT,CASSLHPLGGGNTIYF
TRBV7-2,TRBJ1-5,.,14,TRBD1,TGTGCCAGCAGTTGGACAGGGTCGAGTCAGCCCCAGCATTTT,CASSWTGSSQPQHF
TRBV18,TRBJ2-5,.,14,TRBD2,TGTGCCAGCTCCTTCCTAGCGGACCAAGAGACCCAGTACTTC,CASSFLADQETQYF
TRBV2,TRBJ2-7,.,16,.,TGTGCCAGCAGTGAAGTGTGGGGACGCTCCTCCTACGAGCAGTACTTC,CASSEVWGRSSYEQYF
TRBV29-1,TRBJ2-5,.,13,.,TGCAGCGTCCCCAAACCACCTCTAGAGACCCAGTACTTC,CSVPKPPLETQYF
TRBV5-6,TRBJ2-1,.,15,TRBD2,TGTGCCAGCGGCATAGCGGGAGGGGGGGACAATGAGCAGTTCTTC,CASGIAGGGDNEQFF
TRBV10-2,TRBJ1-3,.,13,.,TGCGCCAGCAGTGATCGCTCTGGAAACACCATATATTTT,CASSDRSGNTIYF
TRBV5-4,TRBJ2-7,.,15,.,TGTGCCAGCAGCCTAGGAACAGCGAGCTCCTACGAGCAGTACTTC,CASSLGTASSYEQYF
TRBV5-1,TRBJ1-1,.,14,TRBD1,TGCGCCAGCAGCTTGGGAGGGGGCAACACTGAAGCTTTCTTT,CASSLGGGNTEAFF
TRBV28,TRBJ1-2,.,18,.,TGTGCCAGCAGTTTGATGGCCAGCCTGGAGGGGCAGAGAGAGGGCTACACCTTC,CASSLMASLEGQREGYTF
TRBV7-3,TRBJ1-3,once,13,.,TGTGCCAGCAGCCCCAGGAGGGGTGACACCATATATTTT,CASSPRRGDTIYF
TRBV20-1,TRBJ1-5,.,11,.,TGCAGTGCGCTGAAAGGACAGCCCCAGCATTTT,CSALKGQPQHF
TRBV18,TRBJ2-7,.,14,TRBD1,TGTGCCAGCTCACCGGTGACAGGGCTCAAGGAGCAGTACTTC,CASSPVTGLKEQYF
TRBV29-1,TRBJ2-7,once,15,TRBD2,TGCAGCGGAGGTCGGTACTCTAGCGGGAGCTACGAGCAGTACTTC,CSGGRYSSGSYEQYF
TRBV11-3,TRBJ2-6,.,20,.,TGTGCCAGCAGCCCGACTACCGTTGGGACTCCTGTCTCTGTGGCCAACGTCCTGACTTTC,CASSPTTVGTPVSVANVLTF
TRBV27,TRBJ1-4,.,16,.,TGTGCCAGCAGCCAAGGGCTAGGTTGGGTAGAGGGAAAACTGTTTTTT,CASSQGLGWVEGKLFF